This entry lists 23 T cell receptor beta chains sequenced from one sample in a study of T cell responses to AZD1222 COVID-19 vaccine. Sequencing used immunoSEQ multiplex PCR; TCRdb keeps in-frame clones, though not all of them. The sample has roughly 100,000 clones, 70% to 90% seen once. The sample consisted of peripheral blood, taken on day 0 of AZD1222 vaccination. These receptors were obtained from an adult in good health.

This clone was seen once. V gene TRBV7-8 combines with J gene TRBJ2-7; 10 bases are a match to TRBD2. Germline V gene data show CDR1 as SGHVS and CDR2 as FQNEAQ. The CDR3 runs 16 residues. V dropped 2 bases and J dropped 3; count of bases not matched to a gene: 7. The CDR3 bases are TGTGCCAGCAGCTTAAGTAGCGGGGGGTTCAACTACGAGCAGTACTTC. Amino acids: CASSLSSGGFNYEQYF.

The chain combines TRBV27 with TRBJ1-5; D gene unclear. This CDR3 region has 15 residues. Trimming shortened V by 8 bases and J by 0 bases, and 14 bases separated the two germline ends. Germline-derived CDR1 and CDR2 are MNHEY and SMNVEV (reference sequence). The CDR3 here is CASRPGVLSNQPQHF. CDR3 in DNA: TGTGCCAGCCGCCCGGGTGTTCTTAGCAATCAGCCCCAGCATTTT.

This chain links TRBV7-3 with TRBJ2-1; 9 bases align to TRBD2. The CDR3 has 15 residues. Losses at the gene ends were 1 base for V and 7 bases for J; bases not matched to a gene: 5. CDR1 and CDR2 from the germline V gene are SGHTA and FQGTGA. CDR3 coding DNA: TGTGCCAGCAGCTTAATTAGCGGGAGTGTGAATGAGCAGTTCTTC. It yields the protein CASSLISGSVNEQFF.

The gene calls are TRBV27 and TRBJ2-4, with TRBD1 matching over 7 bases. This CDR3 comprises 13 residues. V lost 6 bases, J lost 9 bases, and 8 bases stayed unmatched. Germline values: CDR1 MNHEY, CDR2 SMNVEV (reference sequence). The CDR3 sequence is CASSSTGLGIQYF. In DNA, the CDR3 is TGTGCCAGCAGCTCGACAGGGCTGGGCATTCAGTACTTC.

The chain links TRBV11-3 to TRBJ1-2; D remains ambiguous. CDR3 length equals 13 residues. V dropped 0 bases and J dropped 6 bases, with 8 bases sitting between them. Germline-derived CDR1 and CDR2 are SGHNT and YENEEA. The CDR3 sequence is CASSLEQNHGYTF. For the CDR3, the DNA is TGTGCCAGCAGCTTAGAACAGAATCATGGCTACACCTTC.

The chain couples TRBV24-1 to TRBJ1-2; TRBD1 matches 8 bases. This CDR3 comprises 15 residues. CDR1 KGHDR and CDR2 SFDVKD come from the germline V gene. V shed 3 bases and J 6 bases; nucleotides not matched to a gene: 8. CDR3 nucleotide sequence: TGTGCCACCAGTGATACTCGACAGGGGCGCGATGGCTACACCTTC. Its translation is CATSDTRQGRDGYTF.

The rearrangement joins TRBV9 to TRBJ1-5; D may be TRBD1 (5 bases). Germline lookup yields CDR1 SGDLS and CDR2 YYNGEE. The CDR3 covers 15 residues. V dropped 0 bases and J dropped 11 bases, with 18 bases sitting between them. CDR3 protein: CASSVDGTDGAAQHF. The CDR3 coding sequence is TGTGCCAGCAGCGTAGATGGGACGGACGGGGCAGCCCAGCATTTT. Full variable domain (remainder filled in from reference TRBV9 and TRBJ1-5): DSGVTQTPKHLITATGQRVTLRCSPRSGDLSVYWYQQSLDQGLQFLIQYYNGEERAKGNILERFSAQQFPDLHSELNLSSLELGDSALYFCASSVDGTDGAAQHFGDGTRLSIL.

The chain recombines TRBV2 with TRBJ2-2; D gene uncertain. With 4 bases removed from V and 4 bases from J, the gap between germline ends came to 7 bases. Germline V gene lookup returns CDR1 SNHLY and CDR2 FYNNEI. The CDR3 has 13 amino acids. The DNA for the CDR3 is TGTGCCAGCAGTGTTATGGTCACCGGGGAGCTGTTTTTT. This codes for CASSVMVTGELFF.

The chain uses TRBV7-3 and TRBJ2-1, with D possibly being TRBD1 or TRBD2 (6 bases each). The germline V and J ends were trimmed by 5 bases and 10 bases, with 9 bases remaining between them. CDR1 is SGHTA, CDR2 FQGTGA, per germline. This CDR3 is built from 11 residues. CDR3 loop: CASSRGPEQFF. Written as DNA, the CDR3 is TGTGCCAGCAGCCGGGGGCCGGAGCAGTTCTTC.

The CDR3 DNA sequence: TGTGCCACCGAGGAAATAGGGGTAACTGAAGCTTTCTTT. Its protein product is CATEEIGVTEAFF. The rearrangement links TRBV7-2 to TRBJ1-1; D perhaps matches TRBD1 (5 bases). The CDR3 loop spans 13 amino acids. Trimming pared 10 bases from V and 5 bases from J, leaving 17 bases between. CDR1 is SGHTA and CDR2 is FQGNSA in the germline V gene.

The V and J genes are TRBV24-1 and TRBJ1-2; perhaps TRBD1 as D (6 bases). Germline loops: CDR1 KGHDR, CDR2 SFDVKD. V lost 2 bases, J lost 7 bases, and 13 bases lay in between. The CDR3 runs 14 residues. CDR3 region: CATSDSSGTIGYTF. The CDR3 DNA is TGTGCCACCAGTGATTCCTCCGGGACAATTGGCTACACCTTC.

The chain uses TRBV9 and TRBJ1-1, with 8 bases identical to TRBD1. Per germline, CDR1 SGDLS and CDR2 YYNGEE. The CDR3 has 15 amino acids. The V gene end was trimmed by 0 bases and the J gene end by 4 bases; junction bases not matched to a gene: 5. The CDR3 DNA follows: TGTGCCAGCAGCGTAGGGCCCACAGGGGGCACTGAAGCTTTCTTT. It codes for CASSVGPTGGTEAFF.

The chain couples TRBV6-5 to TRBJ1-4, with no clear D. This CDR3 has 13 amino acids. With 5 bases removed from V and 2 bases from J, the gap between germline ends came to 6 bases. Germline V gene data show CDR1 as MNHEY and CDR2 as SVGAGI. The CDR3 DNA reads TGTGCCAGCAGTAGTCTGACTAATGAAAAACTGTTTTTT. This codes for CASSSLTNEKLFF.

The J gene is TRBJ1-3, the V gene TRBV4-3; a possible D gene is TRBD1 (5 bases). V dropped 0 bases and J dropped 4 bases, with 16 bases sitting between them. The CDR3 is 17 residues long. CDR1 and CDR2 (germline): LGHNA, YSLEER. CDR3 loop: CASSQDSRDRIGNTIYF. The DNA for the CDR3 is TGCGCCAGCAGCCAAGATTCAAGGGACCGAATCGGAAACACCATATATTTT.

This clone was observed a few times. The rearrangement uses TRBV6-4 and TRBJ2-1; 7 bases are shared with TRBD1. Germline CDR1 MRHNA, CDR2 SNTAGT. Trimming took 10 bases from V and 7 from J; bases not matched to a gene: 13. CDR3 size: 14 residues. Written as DNA, the CDR3 is TGTGCCACCTCACCCCGGACAGGCGGAAATGAGCAGTTCTTC. This translates into CATSPRTGGNEQFF.

This chain uses TRBV6-5 with TRBJ1-1; D unclear. CDR1 and CDR2 from the germline V gene are MNHEY and SVGAGI. V dropped 8 bases and J dropped 0 bases, with 7 bases sitting between them. This CDR3 comprises 12 residues. The CDR3 DNA reads as TGTGCCAGCTGGGTCGTGAACACTGAAGCTTTCTTT. Protein sequence: CASWVVNTEAFF.

The chain links TRBV5-1 to TRBJ2-7, with 10 nucleotides matching TRBD2. Trimming at V came to 4 bases and at J to 4 bases, leaving 5 bases not matched to a gene. The V gene's germline CDR1 is SGHRS and CDR2 YFSETQ. The CDR3 contains 14 residues. In DNA form, the CDR3 reads TGCGCCAGCAGCACCTCTAGCGGGGGTTACGAGCAGTACTTC. As protein: CASSTSSGGYEQYF.

This clone was counted once. The chain combines TRBV5-4 with TRBJ1-1; maybe TRBD1 (6 bases). The germline V and J ends were trimmed by 1 base and 11 bases, with 15 bases remaining between them. The CDR3 has 13 amino acids. Germline V gene data show CDR1 as SGHNT and CDR2 as YYREEE (reference sequence). DNA for the CDR3: TGTGCCAGCAGCTTGTTCGGGGGGCTGGTGGCTTTCTTT. This gives the protein CASSLFGGLVAFF.

The V call is TRBV2, the J call TRBJ1-5, with D maybe TRBD1 (5 bases). Germline-derived CDR1 and CDR2 are SNHLY and FYNNEI. The V and J ends lost 2 bases and 3 bases respectively, with 17 bases between them. This CDR3 is built from 17 residues. As DNA, the CDR3 is TGTGCCAGCAGTGAAAATTTCGGGGCAGCCATCAATCAGCCCCAGCATTTT. Amino acid sequence: CASSENFGAAINQPQHF.

The chain recombines TRBV7-9 with TRBJ1-2, with 7 bases that match TRBD1. The germline gives CDR1 SEHNR, CDR2 FQNEAQ (reference sequence). This CDR3 contains 14 residues. Losses at the gene ends were 8 bases for V and 4 bases for J; bases not matched to a gene: 10. The CDR3 DNA reads as TGTGCCAGCGGAGAGAGAGACAGGGCCTATGGCTACACCTTC. This codes for CASGERDRAYGYTF.

The CDR3: CASSEIDTQYF. For the CDR3, the DNA is TGTGCCAGCAGTGAAATAGATACGCAGTATTTT. This chain joins TRBV25-1 and TRBJ2-3; no definite D call. This CDR3 is built from 11 residues. The germline CDR1 and CDR2 sequences are MGHDK and SYGVNS. Trimming took 2 bases from V and 5 from J, leaving 2 bases between them.

This chain links TRBV6-2 or TRBV6-3 with TRBJ2-5; 8 nucleotides line up with TRBD2. In germline, CDR1 is MNHEY, CDR2 SVGEGT. V was pared by 6 bases and J by 5 bases, with 14 bases of the junction left unmatched. This CDR3 is 16 amino acids long. The CDR3 DNA follows: TGTGCCAGCAGCTCCCCCGGAGCGGGAGTTTGGGAGACCCAGTACTTC. As protein: CASSSPGAGVWETQYF.

The chain links TRBV6-5 to TRBJ2-5; D call uncertain. The CDR3 totals 11 residues. The germline CDR1 and CDR2 sequences are MNHEY and SVGAGI. V lost 0 bases to trimming and J lost 7 bases, with 3 bases between them. Here the CDR3 reads CASSYSGTQYF. The CDR3 DNA is TGTGCCAGCAGTTACTCGGGGACCCAGTACTTC.